What follows are 5 T cell receptor beta chains derived from one specimen sequenced in a study of T cells in Graves' hyperthyroidism and ophthalmopathy. Amplified TCR beta CDR3 regions came from RNA transcripts. In the first-round RT-PCR of the TCR CDR3, the HTBI primer set was used. TCRdb itself ran the multiplex PCR reads through MiXCR, one entry per CDR3 protein. The sample lists approximately 330,000 distinct CDR3 sequences; roughly an eighth were seen once. The material sequenced was blood. These receptors were obtained from a woman aged 35 to 49 with Graves' ophthalmopathy.

This clonotype was seen repeatedly, ten times or more. The V gene is TRBV28, the J gene TRBJ2-7; D gene uncertain. CDR3 length equals 12 residues. Germline V lookup: CDR1 MDHEN, CDR2 SYDVKM. V was pared by 4 bases and J by 1 base, with 5 bases between. The CDR3 loop reads CASSWGSYEQYF. CDR3 in DNA: TGTGCCAGCAGTTGGGGATCCTACGAGCAGTACTTC.

This clonotype has a count of ten or more. The V gene is TRBV7-9, the J gene TRBJ1-4; a weak D match, TRBD1 (6 bases). The CDR3 contains 14 residues. Germline V CDR1 and CDR2: SEHNR, FQNEAQ (reference sequence). Trimming left V 5 bases short and J 5 bases short, with 12 bases between. This CDR3 is CASSDATGNEKLFF. DNA for the CDR3: TGTGCCAGCAGCGATGCTACAGGGAATGAAAAACTGTTTTTT.

The chain has TRBV19 and TRBJ1-6, with 8 bases aligning to TRBD1. Germline CDR1 LNHDA, CDR2 SQIVND (reference sequence). J was trimmed by 7 bases and V by 7 bases; bases with no gene match: 9. CDR3 length equals 15 residues. The CDR3 DNA reads TGTGCCAGTATGGATACCGGGACAGGAAATTCACCCCTCCACTTT. Its translation is CASMDTGTGNSPLHF.

This clonotype was seen only a few times. The J gene is TRBJ2-2, the V gene TRBV4-1; TRBD2 aligns across 7 bases. The germline gives CDR1 MGHRA, CDR2 YSYEKL. This CDR3 has 17 amino acids. The ends lost 2 bases at V and 7 bases at J; junction bases unmatched: 13. CDR3 region: CASSQSYRGGPGGELFF. In DNA, the CDR3 is TGCGCCAGCAGCCAATCTTATAGGGGAGGGCCAGGCGGGGAGCTGTTTTTT.

V gene TRBV3-1 combines with J gene TRBJ1-2; no clear D gene. V was shortened by 1 base and J by 6 bases, with 9 bases between the two germline ends. From germline, CDR1 is LGHDT and CDR2 YNNKEL (reference sequence). The CDR3 sequence is 13 residues long. The CDR3 reads CASSQVYGNGYTF. CDR3 nucleotides: TGTGCCAGCAGCCAAGTGTACGGTAATGGCTACACCTTC.